This TCR beta chain derives from a study of CD8+ T cells in alopecia areata. RNA extraction and reverse transcription yielded cDNA as sequencing template. TCRdb's table, derived via immunoSEQ multiplex PCR, lists solely in-frame clones and lacks some. The profile shows 150,000 or so clones, 55% of them singletons. In this sample, this clone turned up once. Germline-derived CDR1 and CDR2 are MGHDK and SYGVNS. V shed 5 bases and J shed 1 base, with 7 bases lying between them. The CDR3 is made up of 13 amino acids. Sequencing input: CD4+ T cells sorted from blood. This chain links TRBV25-1 with TRBJ2-3; TRBD2 is a possible D gene (5 bases). This clonotype was obtained from a human donor in good health. CDR3 in DNA: TGTGCCAGCAGTCCCGGGGGCACAGATACGCAGTATTTT. Translating gives CASSPGGTDTQYF.